This T cell receptor (beta chain) is drawn from a study of human T cells and chemical hapten exposure. General study findings and limits: Sensitizing with DPC caused no change in TCRs above 1 in 1000 frequency. Healthy people's immune response may differ from that of the donors, who had alopecia. PT1 expanded TCR counts and patch test score were linked, and their correlation was positive.

TCRdb re-called the RACE reads with MiXCR, one entry per CDR3 protein. The sample holds approximately 80,000 distinct CDR3 sequences, around 15% seen once. This clonotype was seen a few times. The antigen is unknown. CDR1 is SGHNT and CDR2 is YYREEE in the germline V gene (reference sequence). The CDR3 covers 15 residues. Trimming left V 4 bases short and J 1 base short, with 14 bases between. Time point defined: pre-sensitization, week 0. Treatment described: therapeutic diphenylcyclopropenone sensitization with weekly scalp DPC. Sequencing was performed on whole blood, taken in connection with sensitization to the hapten diphenylcyclopropenone (DPC). This clonotype was sampled from a woman in her forties or fifties with alopecia areata. Some clones in this sample may be carry-over from other donors' samples. The J gene is TRBJ2-5, the V gene TRBV5-4; D perhaps matches TRBD1 (5 bases). The CDR3 is CASSSSRQLQETQYF. The DNA for the CDR3 is TGTGCCAGCAGCAGCTCAAGACAGCTCCAAGAGACCCAGTACTTC.